This T cell receptor (beta chain) came from a study of lymphopenia after photon versus proton radiotherapy. Notes on the study in general: Authors raise, but do not show, better survival with proton therapy.

Measured with immunoSEQ multiplex PCR; TCRdb has only the in-frame clones, and not every one. The sample has 160,000 or so clones, about nine tenths seen once. Germline CDR1 MNHEY, CDR2 SMNVEV (reference sequence). J gave up 7 bases and V 3 bases, and 8 bases lay outside the gene matches. The CDR3 length is 16 residues. This clone was seen a few times. Its antigen remains unidentified. The rearrangement links TRBV27 to TRBJ2-2; 10 bases line up with TRBD2. The sample consisted of peripheral blood, taken from a patient treated with photon-based radiotherapy. This clonotype was obtained from a man in his fifties with gastric cancer. The DNA of the CDR3 is TGTGCCAGCAGTTTCTGGCTAGCGGGAGTTATCGGGGAGCTGTTTTTT. Its protein product is CASSFWLAGVIGELFF.